The 29 T cell receptor beta chains given below trace back to one sample, sequenced in a study of OX40 agonist ivuxolimab in advanced cancers. The table came from immunoSEQ multiplex PCR; TCRdb's copy has only in-frame clones and leaves some out. The table includes around 25,000 clones, roughly 84% detected once. The sequences come from CD4+ or CD8+ T cells sorted from blood, collected in a trial of the OX40 agonist ivuxolimab. These receptors originate from an adult with an advanced solid tumor such as melanoma, head and neck, liver or kidney cancer.

V gene TRBV4-2 combines with J gene TRBJ2-3; TRBD2 matches at 12 bases. Germline loops: CDR1 LGHNA, CDR2 YNFKEQ. This CDR3 is 21 amino acids long. V trimming: 1 base; J trimming: 2 bases; junction bases outside the gene matches: 16. The DNA of the CDR3 is TGTGCCAGCAGCCAAGGCTCTTTGGGTGTTAGACTAGCGGGAGACACAGATACGCAGTATTTT. Its protein is CASSQGSLGVRLAGDTDTQYF.

V gene TRBV6-5 combines with J gene TRBJ2-7; TRBD2 aligns across 8 bases. With V trimmed by 0 bases and J by 5 bases, 6 bases remained unmatched. Looked up from germline, CDR1 is MNHEY and CDR2 is SVGAGI. This CDR3 comprises 15 residues. The CDR3 coding sequence is TGTGCCAGCAGTTACTCCCTTCAGCGGGAGCACGAGCAGTACTTC. Protein: CASSYSLQREHEQYF.

The rearrangement links TRBV19 to TRBJ2-6; unclear D gene. Trimming left V 0 bases short and J 1 base short, with 1 base between. Germline-derived CDR1 and CDR2 are LNHDA and SQIVND (reference sequence). CDR3 length equals 14 residues. DNA of the CDR3: TGTGCCAGTAGTATAGAGTCTGGGGCCAACGTCCTGACTTTC. It encodes CASSIESGANVLTF.

The chain couples TRBV28 to TRBJ2-1; TRBD2 matches 10 bases. V lost 4 bases and J lost 7; bases outside the gene matches: 10. The CDR3 has 16 residues. The germline V gene has CDR1 MDHEN and CDR2 SYDVKM. For the CDR3, the DNA is TGTGCCAGCAGTTCTTTTGCTAGCGGGAGTACTAATGAGCAGTTCTTC. This gives the protein CASSSFASGSTNEQFF. Complete variable domain (other parts from reference TRBV28 and TRBJ2-1): DVKVTQSSRYLVKRTGEKVFLECVQDMDHENMFWYRQDPGLGLRLIYFSYDVKMKEKGDIPEGYSVSREKKERFSLILESASTNQTSMYLCASSSFASGSTNEQFFGPGTRLTVL.

The CDR3 is CASSQDASQVWTEAFF. The CDR3 DNA follows: TGTGCCAGCAGCCAAGATGCCAGCCAGGTTTGGACTGAAGCTTTCTTT. The V and J genes are TRBV4-2 and TRBJ1-1; no clear D gene. Trimming shortened V by 0 bases and J by 5 bases, and 16 bases separated the two germline ends. This CDR3 has 16 amino acids. Per the germline V gene, CDR1 is LGHNA and CDR2 is YNFKEQ.

The chain couples TRBV7-9 to TRBJ2-1; tentatively, D is TRBD1 (6 bases). V was clipped by 6 bases and J by 4 bases, with 13 bases between them. This CDR3 spans 14 amino acids. Germline V CDR1 and CDR2: SEHNR, FQNEAQ (reference sequence). The chain's CDR3 is CASRTQGPYNEQFF. The CDR3, as DNA: TGTGCCAGCAGGACACAGGGCCCATACAATGAGCAGTTCTTC. The entire variable domain, with the rest obtained from reference TRBV7-9 and TRBJ2-1, is as follows: DTGVSQNPRHKITKRGQNVTFRCDPISEHNRLYWYRQTLGQGPEFLTYFQNEAQLEKSRLLSDRFSAERPKGSFSTLEIQRTEQGDSAMYLCASRTQGPYNEQFFGPGTRLTVL.

This chain uses TRBV9 with TRBJ2-2; D is undetermined. Trimming left V 0 bases short and J 4 bases short, with 10 bases between. The CDR3 consists of 15 residues. The germline V gene has CDR1 SGDLS and CDR2 YYNGEE. CDR3 bases: TGTGCCAGCAGCGTAGCGGGCGGATCCACCGGGGAGCTGTTTTTT. Residues: CASSVAGGSTGELFF.

The rearrangement uses TRBV19 and TRBJ2-7; 8 bases are shared with TRBD2. The CDR3 has 14 amino acids. The germline gives CDR1 LNHDA, CDR2 SQIVND (reference sequence). V lost 4 bases and J lost 3; bases outside the gene matches: 5. CDR3 sequence: CASSKGLELYEQYF. The CDR3 DNA sequence: TGTGCCAGTAGTAAGGGACTAGAACTCTACGAGCAGTACTTC.

The CDR3 loop reads CASSLFGTGIFNEQFF. The CDR3 DNA follows: TGTGCCAGCAGTTTATTCGGGACAGGTATTTTCAATGAGCAGTTCTTC. The chain links TRBV28 to TRBJ2-1, with 8 bases aligning to TRBD1. This CDR3 spans 16 amino acids. Germline loops: CDR1 MDHEN, CDR2 SYDVKM. Unmatched junction bases numbered 8, after V lost 1 base and J lost 6 bases.

The V and J genes are TRBV5-1 and TRBJ2-2; TRBD2 matches at 8 bases. Germline CDR1 reads SGHRS; CDR2 reads YFSETQ. The V segment lost 4 bases and the J segment 1 base; nucleotides outside the gene matches: 3. CDR3 length equals 15 residues. The CDR3 loop reads CASSGGGRNTGELFF. In nucleotides, the CDR3 is TGCGCCAGCAGCGGCGGGGGGAGGAACACCGGGGAGCTGTTTTTT.

J is TRBJ2-3 and V is TRBV14, with 11 bases fitting TRBD2. After removal of 2 bases from V and 0 bases from J, the junction contained 1 base not matched to a gene. The germline gives CDR1 SGHDN, CDR2 FVKESK. This CDR3 is 16 amino acids long. The CDR3 DNA reads as TGTGCCAGCAGCCAATGGACTAGCGGGAGCACAGATACGCAGTATTTT. Amino acids: CASSQWTSGSTDTQYF.

This clone has just one count. The J gene is TRBJ1-1, the V gene TRBV6-1; TRBD1 might be the D (6 bases). Germline V gene sequence: CDR1 MNHNS, CDR2 SASEGT. V lost 8 bases and J lost 0, with 10 bases in between. The CDR3 spans 13 residues. The CDR3 DNA reads TGTGCCAGCGGACAGAGAATGAACACTGAAGCTTTCTTT. Its protein is CASGQRMNTEAFF.

DNA of the CDR3: TGTGCCAGCTCAACTCAGCAGGGGCAAGAGACCCAGTACTTC. This translates into CASSTQQGQETQYF. The chain combines TRBV18 with TRBJ2-5; TRBD1 might be the D (6 bases). The CDR3 has 14 residues. V lost 5 bases, J lost 2 bases, and 12 bases lay in between. Per germline, CDR1 KGHSH and CDR2 LQKENI.

V is TRBV5-1 and J is TRBJ1-1; unclear D gene. The V end lost 1 base, the J end lost 1 base, and 8 bases lay between the germline ends. The germline V gene has CDR1 SGHRS and CDR2 YFSETQ. This CDR3 is built from 14 residues. The CDR3 nucleotides read TGCGCCAGCAGCTTGAGGTGGGCGAACACTGAAGCTTTCTTT. Translating gives CASSLRWANTEAFF.

The V gene is TRBV4-3, the J gene TRBJ2-7; D perhaps matches TRBD2 (6 bases). Germline CDR1 LGHNA, CDR2 YSLEER. V gave up 1 base and J gave up 0 bases, with 10 bases separating them. The CDR3 loop spans 15 amino acids. CDR3 sequence: CASSQVGGSSYEQYF. CDR3 DNA: TGCGCCAGCAGCCAAGTAGGAGGGAGCTCCTACGAGCAGTACTTC.

This clone was found once. The rearrangement uses TRBV2 and TRBJ2-1, with D unresolved. The CDR3 sequence is 11 residues long. Germline V gene lookup returns CDR1 SNHLY and CDR2 FYNNEI. Trimming left V 4 bases short and J 9 bases short, with 7 bases between. The CDR3 DNA reads as TGTGCCAGCAGTGGGCCCGGTGAGCAGTTCTTC. Encoded protein: CASSGPGEQFF.

V usage is TRBV7-9 and J usage is TRBJ2-7; D may be TRBD2 (5 bases). CDR3 length: 14 amino acids. In germline, CDR1 is SEHNR, CDR2 FQNEAQ (reference sequence). Deletions cut 7 bases from V and 6 bases from J, with 19 bases between. As DNA, the CDR3 is TGTGCCAGCACCCAGGTTGGACTCCCACCCGAGCAGTACTTC. Translating it yields CASTQVGLPPEQYF.

The rearrangement links TRBV15 to TRBJ1-2, with D perhaps matching TRBD1 (6 bases). In germline, CDR1 is LNHNV, CDR2 YYDKDF (reference sequence). Deletions cut 0 bases from V and 6 bases from J, with 14 bases between. This CDR3 region has 15 residues. The CDR3 here is CATSRDGGARNGYTF. The CDR3, as DNA: TGTGCCACCAGCAGAGATGGGGGGGCTAGGAATGGCTACACCTTC.

V usage is TRBV5-6 and J usage is TRBJ2-7, with D maybe TRBD1 (5 bases). V was cut by 1 base and J by 2 bases, with 10 bases left in between. Germline loops: CDR1 SGHDT, CDR2 YYEEEE. The CDR3 spans 14 residues. The DNA of the CDR3 is TGTGCCAGCAGCTTGCCAGGGCCCCCCTACGAGCAGTACTTC. Translating it yields CASSLPGPPYEQYF.

V and J are TRBV9 and TRBJ2-4; 8 nucleotides agree with TRBD2. The CDR3 has 16 amino acids. Germline assignment: CDR1 SGDLS and CDR2 YYNGEE. The V gene end was trimmed by 4 bases and the J gene end by 7 bases; junction bases not matched to a gene: 13. This chain's CDR3 is CASSPGGAGVRNIQYF. In DNA form, the CDR3 reads TGTGCCAGCAGCCCCGGGGGAGCGGGAGTGAGGAACATTCAGTACTTC. The full variable domain, with the rest looked up from reference TRBV9 and TRBJ2-4, is DSGVTQTPKHLITATGQRVTLRCSPRSGDLSVYWYQQSLDQGLQFLIQYYNGEERAKGNILERFSAQQFPDLHSELNLSSLELGDSALYFCASSPGGAGVRNIQYFGAGTRLSVL.

V gene TRBV19 combines with J gene TRBJ1-2; TRBD1 matches 9 bases. The CDR3 runs 15 residues. Unmatched junction bases numbered 6, after V lost 2 bases and J lost 5 bases. CDR1 and CDR2 from the germline V gene are LNHDA and SQIVND (reference sequence). The CDR3 coding sequence is TGTGCCAGTAGTATATCCCGACAGGGGGGGTATGGCTACACCTTC. Translated, it gives CASSISRQGGYGYTF. The whole variable domain, remainder taken from reference TRBV19 and TRBJ1-2, is DGGITQSPKYLFRKEGQNVTLSCEQNLNHDAMYWYRQDPGQGLRLIYYSQIVNDFQKGDIAEGYSVSREKKESFPLTVTSAQKNPTAFYLCASSISRQGGYGYTFGSGTRLTVV.

In nucleotides, the CDR3 is TGTGCCAGCAGCGTATCGCCGTCGGGGACCTACGAGCAGTACTTC. Its protein product is CASSVSPSGTYEQYF. V gene TRBV9 combines with J gene TRBJ2-7; D may be TRBD2 (5 bases). Trimming cost V 1 base and J 2 bases, with 13 bases left between them. Germline CDR1 reads SGDLS; CDR2 reads YYNGEE. This CDR3 spans 15 amino acids. Using reference TRBV9 and TRBJ2-7 for the parts outside the CDR3, the full variable domain is DSGVTQTPKHLITATGQRVTLRCSPRSGDLSVYWYQQSLDQGLQFLIQYYNGEERAKGNILERFSAQQFPDLHSELNLSSLELGDSALYFCASSVSPSGTYEQYFGPGTRLTVT.

In this sample, this clone turned up once. The chain employs TRBV9 and TRBJ1-1, with unresolved D. The germline V gene encodes CDR1 SGDLS and CDR2 YYNGEE. V was pared by 2 bases and J by 2 bases, with 7 bases between. The CDR3 is made up of 13 amino acids. The CDR3 loop is CASSVGPNTEAFF. CDR3 sequence (DNA): TGTGCCAGCAGCGTTGGGCCTAACACTGAAGCTTTCTTT.

V usage is TRBV19 and J usage is TRBJ2-7; 9 bases align to TRBD1. The CDR3 runs 14 residues. The V gene's germline CDR1 is LNHDA and CDR2 SQIVND (reference sequence). V dropped 4 bases and J dropped 5; count of bases not matched to a gene: 6. The CDR3 reads CASSTWDRDHEQYF. The CDR3 DNA reads TGTGCCAGTAGTACCTGGGACAGGGACCACGAGCAGTACTTC.

The chain joins TRBV15 to TRBJ2-5, with D maybe TRBD1 (6 bases). V lost 5 bases and J lost 5, with 24 bases in between. The germline gives CDR1 LNHNV, CDR2 YYDKDF (reference sequence). This CDR3 has 17 residues. The DNA for the CDR3 is TGTGCCACCAGCCGATTTAACAGGGTGCGGGCTCTGGAGACCCAGTACTTC. This translates into CATSRFNRVRALETQYF.

The chain uses TRBV6-6 and TRBJ2-4, with 7 nucleotides matching TRBD1. In germline, CDR1 is MNHNY, CDR2 SVGAGI (reference sequence). Germline trimming cut 6 bases from V and 1 base from J; bases unmatched to any gene: 0. This CDR3 comprises 13 residues. The chain's CDR3 is CASRQGAKNIQYF. CDR3 bases: TGTGCCAGCAGACAGGGGGCCAAAAACATTCAGTACTTC.

The chain couples TRBV6-5 to TRBJ2-3; a possible D gene is TRBD2 (6 bases). The CDR3 consists of 15 residues. V was trimmed by 2 bases and J by 0 bases, leaving 9 bases between them. Per germline, CDR1 MNHEY and CDR2 SVGAGI. DNA for the CDR3: TGTGCCAGCAGTTACGGGGGACTCAGCACAGATACGCAGTATTTT. It translates to CASSYGGLSTDTQYF.

The V gene is TRBV5-6, the J gene TRBJ2-5, with D possibly matching TRBD2 (7 bases). The length of the CDR3 is 15 residues. V was trimmed by 4 bases and J by 5 bases, leaving 18 bases between them. Germline V gene sequence: CDR1 SGHDT, CDR2 YYEEEE. The CDR3 here is CASSVKDSGTETQYF. CDR3 DNA: TGTGCCAGCAGCGTAAAGGACAGCGGGACGGAGACCCAGTACTTC.

The chain carries TRBV7-6 and TRBJ2-2, with D unresolved. CDR3 length: 14 amino acids. The ends were cut back, 4 bases at V and 5 bases at J, with 11 bases in the middle. CDR1 SGHVS and CDR2 FNYEAQ come from the germline V gene. This chain's CDR3 is CASSSPTVTGELFF. CDR3 nucleotides: TGTGCCAGCAGCTCCCCTACCGTGACCGGGGAGCTGTTTTTT.